These 18 T cell receptor beta chains share one sample of origin, sequenced in a study of blood T cell repertoires in COVID-19. Using immunoSEQ multiplex PCR, the repertoire was profiled, and TCRdb retains in-frame clones only, with some absent. Found here are some 14,000 clones, around four fifths of them singletons; the top ten hold 7.5% to 10%. What was sequenced was peripheral blood. These receptors were obtained from a man aged 65-85 years with acute or convalescent COVID-19.

This clone came up a few times. CDR3 amino acids: CASRDPGFYGYTF. The CDR3 region has the DNA TGTGCCAGCAGGGATCCGGGTTTTTATGGCTACACCTTC. The rearrangement uses TRBV7-8 and TRBJ1-2; D not certain. Germline CDR1 and CDR2: SGHVS and FQNEAQ. The CDR3 length is 13 residues. Trimming stripped 6 bases from V and 5 bases from J, with 13 bases between.

This clone was seen only once. In DNA form, the CDR3 reads TGTGCCAGCACAGGACAGGGGGCCACTGAAGCTTTCTTT. This codes for CASTGQGATEAFF. The rearrangement joins TRBV6-1 to TRBJ1-1; 11 bases are a match to TRBD1. The V gene end was trimmed by 7 bases and the J gene end by 4 bases; junction bases not matched to a gene: 2. The germline gives CDR1 MNHNS, CDR2 SASEGT. The CDR3 loop spans 13 amino acids.

A single count supports this clone. The rearrangement links TRBV9 to TRBJ2-3; TRBD1 aligns across 7 bases. Germline lookup yields CDR1 SGDLS and CDR2 YYNGEE. There are 16 residues in the CDR3. Trimming removed 3 bases from V and 1 base from J; junction bases left unmatched: 8. The CDR3 nucleotides read TGTGCCAGCAGCGAGGGGGCAGGACACCGCACAGATACGCAGTATTTT. Its translation: CASSEGAGHRTDTQYF.

The V gene is TRBV27, the J gene TRBJ2-7; the match to TRBD2 covers 7 bases. V lost 2 bases, J lost 0 bases, and 7 bases stayed unmatched. From germline, CDR1 is MNHEY and CDR2 SMNVEV (reference sequence). The length of the CDR3 is 16 residues. CDR3 DNA sequence: TGTGCCAGCAGTTTAGCGGCGGGAGCGCTCTCCTACGAGCAGTACTTC. Encoded protein: CASSLAAGALSYEQYF.

The V gene is TRBV6-5, the J gene TRBJ1-1, with TRBD1 as a possible D gene (5 bases). Trimming cost V 4 bases and J 8 bases, with 11 bases left between them. The CDR3 length is 12 residues. Germline V gene lookup returns CDR1 MNHEY and CDR2 SVGAGI. CDR3 region: CASSWSGAEAFF. CDR3 DNA: TGTGCCAGCAGTTGGAGCGGGGCAGAAGCTTTCTTT.

The rearrangement uses TRBV15 and TRBJ2-5; D may be TRBD1 (6 bases). V dropped 0 bases and J dropped 2 bases, with 22 bases sitting between them. This CDR3 has 19 residues. Germline CDR1 reads LNHNV; CDR2 reads YYDKDF (reference sequence). Here the CDR3 reads CATSREGISRTANQETQYF. In DNA, the CDR3 is TGTGCCACCAGCAGAGAAGGAATCTCTCGGACAGCTAATCAAGAGACCCAGTACTTC.

The chain carries TRBV6-1 and TRBJ2-7, with a possible D match to TRBD1 (6 bases). Germline-derived CDR1 and CDR2 are MNHNS and SASEGT. V gave up 1 base and J gave up 4 bases, with 11 bases separating them. The CDR3 covers 14 residues. The CDR3 nucleotides read TGTGCCAGCAGTGAAGGAGGCAGGGGATACGAGCAGTACTTC. Residues: CASSEGGRGYEQYF.

The rearrangement uses TRBV2 and TRBJ2-6, with D uncertain. The V and J ends lost 7 bases and 0 bases respectively, with 10 bases between them. CDR1 is SNHLY and CDR2 is FYNNEI in the germline V gene. The CDR3 has 15 amino acids. The CDR3 sequence: CASIRYLSGANVLTF. CDR3 DNA sequence: TGTGCCAGCATCAGGTATCTCTCTGGGGCCAACGTCCTGACTTTC.

The chain joins TRBV7-2 to TRBJ2-1; possible D gene TRBD1, 8 bases. The CDR3 is made up of 16 amino acids. CDR1 and CDR2 from the germline V gene are SGHTA and FQGNSA. The V and J ends lost 5 bases and 3 bases respectively, with 17 bases between them. CDR3 loop: CASSPRTGRVYNEQFF. As DNA, the CDR3 is TGTGCCAGCAGCCCTCGGACAGGGAGGGTCTACAATGAGCAGTTCTTC. Looking up the rest from reference TRBV7-2 and TRBJ2-1 gives the full variable domain: GAGVSQSPSNKVTEKGKDVELRCDPISGHTALYWYRQSLGQGLEFLIYFQGNSAPDKSGLPSDRFSAERTGGSVSTLTIQRTQQEDSAVYLCASSPRTGRVYNEQFFGPGTRLTVL.

There are a few counts of this clone. The rearrangement links TRBV5-4 to TRBJ2-7; D gene unclear. With 1 base removed from V and 2 bases from J, the gap between germline ends came to 10 bases. This CDR3 is built from 14 residues. Germline CDR1 reads SGHNT; CDR2 reads YYREEE (reference sequence). The CDR3, as DNA: TGTGCCAGCAGCTTGAGCAGGTCCGCCTACGAGCAGTACTTC. Translating it yields CASSLSRSAYEQYF.

The rearrangement uses TRBV19 and TRBJ1-2; TRBD1 matches 8 bases. The CDR3 is made up of 12 amino acids. V was pared by 7 bases and J by 6 bases, with 4 bases of the junction left unmatched. Germline V gene data show CDR1 as LNHDA and CDR2 as SQIVND (reference sequence). The chain's CDR3 is CASTVTGDGYTF. The CDR3 bases are TGTGCCAGTACGGTGACAGGGGATGGCTACACCTTC.

This clone was recorded a few times. For the CDR3, the DNA is TGTGCCAGCAGGGCGGCTCCGAACGAGAAACTGTTTTTT. It codes for CASRAAPNEKLFF. This chain uses TRBV7-2 with TRBJ1-4, with no clear D. The length of the CDR3 is 13 residues. Germline V lookup: CDR1 SGHTA, CDR2 FQGNSA. Trimming pared 6 bases from V and 11 bases from J, leaving 16 bases between. Using reference TRBV7-2 and TRBJ1-4 for the parts outside the CDR3, the full variable domain is GAGVSQSPSNKVTEKGKDVELRCDPISGHTALYWYRQSLGQGLEFLIYFQGNSAPDKSGLPSDRFSAERTGGSVSTLTIQRTQQEDSAVYLCASRAAPNEKLFFGSGTQLSVL.

This rearrangement joins TRBV2 to TRBJ2-7; D call uncertain. The CDR3 extends over 13 amino acids. Per the germline V gene, CDR1 is SNHLY and CDR2 is FYNNEI. V lost 2 bases and J 7 bases, leaving 12 bases between the germline ends. CDR3 amino acids: CASSESSSGEQYF. CDR3 DNA sequence: TGTGCCAGCAGTGAAAGTTCTTCCGGGGAGCAGTACTTC. The whole variable domain, remainder taken from reference TRBV2 and TRBJ2-7, is EPEVTQTPSHQVTQMGQEVILRCVPISNHLYFYWYRQILGQKVEFLVSFYNNEISEKSEIFDDQFSVERPDGSNFTLKIRSTKLEDSAMYFCASSESSSGEQYFGPGTRLTVT.

The V gene is TRBV9, the J gene TRBJ2-1; 9 bases match TRBD2. CDR1 is SGDLS, CDR2 YYNGEE, per germline. J lost 4 bases, V lost 5 bases, and 10 bases had no gene match. The CDR3 is made up of 16 amino acids. CDR3 loop: CASSRWAGGLYNEQFF. The DNA for the CDR3 is TGTGCCAGCAGTCGTTGGGCGGGAGGGCTTTACAATGAGCAGTTCTTC.

The chain employs TRBV27 and TRBJ2-2, with 7 bases aligning to TRBD1. CDR3 size: 12 residues. J lost 7 bases, V lost 8 bases, and 4 bases had no gene match. In germline, CDR1 is MNHEY, CDR2 SMNVEV (reference sequence). The CDR3, as DNA: TGTGCCAGCTCGACAGGGATCGGGGAGCTGTTTTTT. Translation gives CASSTGIGELFF.

In nucleotides, the CDR3 is TGTGCCAGTAGTATAGGGGCGGGAGACTACAATGAGCAGTTCTTC. This codes for CASSIGAGDYNEQFF. The genes are TRBV19 and TRBJ2-1, with 7 bases that match TRBD2. Germline CDR1 reads LNHDA; CDR2 reads SQIVND (reference sequence). This CDR3 is 15 amino acids long. Trimming took 1 base from V and 3 from J; bases not matched to a gene: 3. The complete variable domain, with remaining parts taken from reference TRBV19 and TRBJ2-1, reads DGGITQSPKYLFRKEGQNVTLSCEQNLNHDAMYWYRQDPGQGLRLIYYSQIVNDFQKGDIAEGYSVSREKKESFPLTVTSAQKNPTAFYLCASSIGAGDYNEQFFGPGTRLTVL.

J is TRBJ2-5 and V is TRBV30, with 12 bases lining up with TRBD2. Germline-derived CDR1 and CDR2 are GTSNPN and SVGIG (reference sequence). The CDR3 consists of 15 residues. The trim removed 4 bases at V and 1 base at J, leaving 4 bases unmatched. This CDR3 reads CAWTSGRGIQETQYF. In DNA form, the CDR3 reads TGTGCCTGGACTAGCGGGAGGGGAATCCAAGAGACCCAGTACTTC.

The chain couples TRBV18 to TRBJ1-6; a weak D match, TRBD1 (6 bases). The germline V gene has CDR1 KGHSH and CDR2 LQKENI. V was pared by 1 base and J by 11 bases, with 12 bases between. The CDR3 is 14 residues long. The CDR3 is CASSPRQEKTPLHF. The CDR3 DNA sequence: TGTGCCAGCTCACCACGACAGGAAAAAACACCCCTCCACTTT.